This T cell receptor (beta chain) was documented in a study of regulatory T cells in long-lasting Graves disease. Study information: Over 5 years on antithyroid drugs plus positive TSH receptor antibodies marked Graves' disease as persistent.

This clonotype was recorded at least ten times. Sequencing libraries for TCR beta were prepared with iRepertoire HTBI primers and Arm-PCR of CDR3 regions. One entry per CDR3 protein, called by TCRdb with MiXCR from the multiplex PCR reads. Altogether almost 350,000 distinct CDR3 sequences are present, around 19% being singletons, with the ten largest covering 29%. Time point given: persistent/refractory GD, antithyroid drugs over 5 years with positive TRAb. The TCR library was made from RNA that had been extracted from PBMCs in TRIzol. CDR3 length: 12 amino acids. CDR1 is DFQATT, CDR2 SNEGSKA, per germline (reference sequence). Between the trimmed V and J ends, which lost 3 bases and 1 base, there was a span of 6 bases.

The sequence was obtained from a female donor with Graves disease. The rearrangement links TRBV20-1 to TRBJ2-5; D remains ambiguous. The specimen comprised peripheral blood mononuclear cells (PBMCs), sampled when the disease was refractory, from a patient treated with antithyroid drugs. The chain's CDR3 is CSARSTQETQYF. The CDR3 region has the DNA TGCAGTGCTAGGAGTACCCAAGAGACCCAGTACTTC.